This T cell receptor (beta chain) was identified during a study of shared clonotypes between healthy human individuals. Trimming cost V 5 bases and J 2 bases, with 10 bases left between them. CDR3 length: 13 amino acids. CDR1 and CDR2 (germline): MNHEY, SVGAGI. Profiled with immunoSEQ multiplex PCR; TCRdb holds only in-frame clones, not every one. The sample comprises hundreds of thousands of clones, around three quarters of which are singletons, and around 12% rests with the top ten. The sequence was obtained from a woman in her 40s in good health. Some clones in this sample may be carry-over from other donors' samples. The V and J genes are TRBV6-5 and TRBJ2-7; maybe TRBD2 (5 bases). The sequencing input was PBMCs. In DNA form, the CDR3 reads TGTGCCAGCAGTCCCGGCGGGCCCTACGAGCAGTACTTC. Encoded protein: CASSPGGPYEQYF.